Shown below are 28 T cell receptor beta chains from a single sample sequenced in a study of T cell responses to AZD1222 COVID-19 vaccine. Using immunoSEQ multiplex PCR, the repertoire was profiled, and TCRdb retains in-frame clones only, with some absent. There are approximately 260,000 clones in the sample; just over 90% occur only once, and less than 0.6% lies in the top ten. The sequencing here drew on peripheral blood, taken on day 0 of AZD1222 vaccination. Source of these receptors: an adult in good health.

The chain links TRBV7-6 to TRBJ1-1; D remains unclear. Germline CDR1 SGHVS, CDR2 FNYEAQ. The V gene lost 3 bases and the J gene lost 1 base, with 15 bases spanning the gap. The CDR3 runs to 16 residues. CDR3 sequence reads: CASSLLARGTNTEAFF. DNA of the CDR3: TGTGCCAGCAGCTTGTTAGCTCGGGGAACGAACACTGAAGCTTTCTTT.

Here the CDR3 DNA reads TGTGCCAGCAGTTACGGCCCGACTGGGATCGAGCAGTACTTC. It is translated as CASSYGPTGIEQYF. This sequence joins TRBV6-5 and TRBJ2-7; D not certain. V gave up 2 bases and J gave up 6 bases, with 14 bases separating them. This CDR3 contains 14 residues. Germline V gene lookup returns CDR1 MNHEY and CDR2 SVGAGI.

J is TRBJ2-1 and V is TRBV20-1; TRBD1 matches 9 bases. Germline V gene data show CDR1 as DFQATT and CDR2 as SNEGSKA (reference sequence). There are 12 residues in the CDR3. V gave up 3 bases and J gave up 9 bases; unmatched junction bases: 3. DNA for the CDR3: TGCAGTGCTAGTGGACAGGGGTTTGAGCAGTTCTTC. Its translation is CSASGQGFEQFF.

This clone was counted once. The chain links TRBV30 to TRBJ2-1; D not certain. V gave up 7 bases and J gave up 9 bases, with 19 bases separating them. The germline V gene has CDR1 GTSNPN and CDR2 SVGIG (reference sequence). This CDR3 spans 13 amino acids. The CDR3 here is CASAGLGSAEQFF. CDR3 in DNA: TGTGCCTCGGCTGGGCTAGGTTCAGCTGAGCAGTTCTTC.

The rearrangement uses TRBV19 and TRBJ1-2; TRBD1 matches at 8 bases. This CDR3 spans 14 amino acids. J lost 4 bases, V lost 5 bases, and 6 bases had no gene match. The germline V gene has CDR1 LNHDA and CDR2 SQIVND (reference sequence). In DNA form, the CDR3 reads TGTGCCAGTAGTGGGACAGGCGAAGCCTATGGCTACACCTTC. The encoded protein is CASSGTGEAYGYTF.

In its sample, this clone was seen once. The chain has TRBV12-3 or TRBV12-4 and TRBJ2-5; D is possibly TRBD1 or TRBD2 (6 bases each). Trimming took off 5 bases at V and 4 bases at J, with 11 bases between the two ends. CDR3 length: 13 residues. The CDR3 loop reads CASSPQGGETQYF. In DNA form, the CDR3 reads TGTGCCAGCAGTCCACAGGGAGGAGAGACCCAGTACTTC.

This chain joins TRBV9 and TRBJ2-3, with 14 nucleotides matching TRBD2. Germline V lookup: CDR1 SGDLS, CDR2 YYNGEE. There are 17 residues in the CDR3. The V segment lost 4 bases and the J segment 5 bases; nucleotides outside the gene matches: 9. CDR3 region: CASSTRGLAGAGDTQYF. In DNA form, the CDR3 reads TGTGCCAGCAGCACCCGGGGACTAGCGGGAGCAGGAGATACGCAGTATTTT.

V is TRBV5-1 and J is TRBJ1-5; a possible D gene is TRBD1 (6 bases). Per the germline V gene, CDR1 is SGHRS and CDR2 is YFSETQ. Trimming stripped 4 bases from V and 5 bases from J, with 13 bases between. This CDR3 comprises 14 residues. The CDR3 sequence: CASSLRSGDQPQHF. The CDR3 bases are TGCGCCAGCAGCCTACGGTCAGGGGATCAGCCCCAGCATTTT.

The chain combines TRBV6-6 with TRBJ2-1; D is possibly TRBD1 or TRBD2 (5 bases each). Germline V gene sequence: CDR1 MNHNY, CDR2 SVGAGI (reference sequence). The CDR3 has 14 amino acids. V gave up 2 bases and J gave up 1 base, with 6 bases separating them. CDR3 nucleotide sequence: TGTGCCAGCAGTTACGGGGGTTCCTACAATGAGCAGTTCTTC. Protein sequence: CASSYGGSYNEQFF.

The CDR3 reads CASSPQRNNQPQHF. The CDR3 DNA sequence: TGTGCCAGCAGCCCACAACGGAACAATCAGCCCCAGCATTTT. The chain recombines TRBV3-1 (or the pseudogene TRBV3-2) with TRBJ1-5; D ambiguous. The CDR3 loop spans 14 amino acids. The germline V gene encodes CDR1 LGHDT and CDR2 YNNKEL (reference sequence). The V and J ends lost 4 bases and 3 bases respectively, with 10 bases between them.

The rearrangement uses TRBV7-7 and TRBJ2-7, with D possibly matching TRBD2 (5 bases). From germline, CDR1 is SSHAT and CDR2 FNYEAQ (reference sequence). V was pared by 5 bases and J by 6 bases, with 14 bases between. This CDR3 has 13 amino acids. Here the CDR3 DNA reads TGTGCCAGCAGCCCAGACGTTGAGGGCGAGCAGTACTTC. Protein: CASSPDVEGEQYF.

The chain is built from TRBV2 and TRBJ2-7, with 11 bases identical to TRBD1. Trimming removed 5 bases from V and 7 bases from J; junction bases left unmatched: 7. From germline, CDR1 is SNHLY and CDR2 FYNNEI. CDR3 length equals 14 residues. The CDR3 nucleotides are TGTGCCAGCAGTCCCGGGACAGGGGGAAGGGAGCAGTACTTC. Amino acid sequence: CASSPGTGGREQYF.

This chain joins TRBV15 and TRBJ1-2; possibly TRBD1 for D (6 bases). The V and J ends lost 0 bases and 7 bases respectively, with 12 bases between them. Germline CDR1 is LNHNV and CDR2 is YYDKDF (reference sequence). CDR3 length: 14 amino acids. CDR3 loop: CATSRDRGGGGYTF. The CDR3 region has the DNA TGTGCCACCAGCAGAGACCGAGGGGGTGGTGGCTACACCTTC. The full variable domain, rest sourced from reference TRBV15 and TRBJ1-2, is DAMVIQNPRYQVTQFGKPVTLSCSQTLNHNVMYWYQQKSSQAPKLLFHYYDKDFNNEADTPDNFQSRRPNTSFCFLDIRSPGLGDTAMYLCATSRDRGGGGYTFGSGTRLTVV.

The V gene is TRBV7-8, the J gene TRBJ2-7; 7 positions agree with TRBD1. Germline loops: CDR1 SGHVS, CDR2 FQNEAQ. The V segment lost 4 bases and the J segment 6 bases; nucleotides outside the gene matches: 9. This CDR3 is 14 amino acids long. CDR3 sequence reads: CASSSRQGSGEQYF. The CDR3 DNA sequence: TGTGCCAGCAGCTCCCGACAGGGTTCCGGCGAGCAGTACTTC.

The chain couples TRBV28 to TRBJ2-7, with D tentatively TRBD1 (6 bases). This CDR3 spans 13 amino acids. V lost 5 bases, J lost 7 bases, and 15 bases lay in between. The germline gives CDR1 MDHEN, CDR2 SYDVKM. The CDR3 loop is CASSPTGPEEQYF. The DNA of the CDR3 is TGTGCCAGCAGTCCTACAGGGCCCGAGGAGCAGTACTTC. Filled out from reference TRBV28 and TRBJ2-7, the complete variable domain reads DVKVTQSSRYLVKRTGEKVFLECVQDMDHENMFWYRQDPGLGLRLIYFSYDVKMKEKGDIPEGYSVSREKKERFSLILESASTNQTSMYLCASSPTGPEEQYFGPGTRLTVT.

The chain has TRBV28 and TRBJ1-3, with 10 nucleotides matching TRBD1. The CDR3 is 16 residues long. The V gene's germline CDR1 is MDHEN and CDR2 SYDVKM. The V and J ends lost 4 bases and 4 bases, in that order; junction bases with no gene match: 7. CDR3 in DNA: TGTGCCAGCAGTTGGGGACAGGGGCCCCTCGGAAACACCATATATTTT. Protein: CASSWGQGPLGNTIYF.

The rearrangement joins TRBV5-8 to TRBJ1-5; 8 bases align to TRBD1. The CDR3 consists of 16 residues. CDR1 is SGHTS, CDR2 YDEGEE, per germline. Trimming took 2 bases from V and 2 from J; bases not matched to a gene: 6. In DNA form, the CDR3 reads TGTGCCAGCAGCTTAAGGACAGGGTACCGCAATCAGCCCCAGCATTTT. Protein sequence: CASSLRTGYRNQPQHF.

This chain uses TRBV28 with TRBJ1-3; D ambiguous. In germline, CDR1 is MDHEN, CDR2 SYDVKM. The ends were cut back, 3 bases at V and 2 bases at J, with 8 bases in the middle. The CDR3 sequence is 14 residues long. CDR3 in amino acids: CASSFGGPGNTIYF. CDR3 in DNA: TGTGCCAGCAGTTTCGGAGGCCCTGGAAACACCATATATTTT.

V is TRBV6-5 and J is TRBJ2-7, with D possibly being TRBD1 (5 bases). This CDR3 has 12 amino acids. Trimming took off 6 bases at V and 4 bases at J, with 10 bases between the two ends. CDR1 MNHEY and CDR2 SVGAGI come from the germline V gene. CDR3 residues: CASRSPGYEQYF. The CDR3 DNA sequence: TGTGCCAGCAGATCCCCAGGGTACGAGCAGTACTTC.

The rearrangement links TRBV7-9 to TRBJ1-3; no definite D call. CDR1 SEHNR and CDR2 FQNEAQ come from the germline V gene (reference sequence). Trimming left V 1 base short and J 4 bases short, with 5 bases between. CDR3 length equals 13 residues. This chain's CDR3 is CASSLGVGNTIYF. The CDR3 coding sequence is TGTGCCAGCAGCTTAGGAGTCGGAAACACCATATATTTT.

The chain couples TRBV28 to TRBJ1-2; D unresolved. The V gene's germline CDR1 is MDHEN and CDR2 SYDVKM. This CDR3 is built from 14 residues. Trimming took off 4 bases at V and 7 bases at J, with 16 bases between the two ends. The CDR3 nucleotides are TGTGCCAGCAGTTGTCCCCAAACCTACTGTGGCTACACCTTC. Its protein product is CASSCPQTYCGYTF.

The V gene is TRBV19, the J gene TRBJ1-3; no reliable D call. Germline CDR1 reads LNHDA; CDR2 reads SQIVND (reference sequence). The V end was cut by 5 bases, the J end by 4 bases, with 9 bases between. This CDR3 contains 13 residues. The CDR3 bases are TGTGCCAGTAGTGAGCTGCGCGGAAACACCATATATTTT. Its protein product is CASSELRGNTIYF.

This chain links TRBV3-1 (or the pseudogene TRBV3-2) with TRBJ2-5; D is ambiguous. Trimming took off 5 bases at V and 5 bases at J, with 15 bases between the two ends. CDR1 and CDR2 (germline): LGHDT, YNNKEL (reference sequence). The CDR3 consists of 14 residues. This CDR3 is CASSWPGRDETQYF. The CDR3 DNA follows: TGTGCCAGCAGCTGGCCGGGCCGCGACGAGACCCAGTACTTC.

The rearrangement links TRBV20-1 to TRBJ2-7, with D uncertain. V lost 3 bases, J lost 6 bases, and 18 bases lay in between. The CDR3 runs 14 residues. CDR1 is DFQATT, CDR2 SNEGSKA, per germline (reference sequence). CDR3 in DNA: TGCAGTGCTAGTAAGGGATCCCAACTACGCGAGCAGTACTTC. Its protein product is CSASKGSQLREQYF.

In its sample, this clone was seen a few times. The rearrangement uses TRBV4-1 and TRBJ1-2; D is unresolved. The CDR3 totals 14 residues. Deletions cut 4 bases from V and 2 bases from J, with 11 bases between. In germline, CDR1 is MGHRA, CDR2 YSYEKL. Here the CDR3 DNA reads TGCGCCAGCAGCCGTCTCGTCGGGAACTATGGCTACACCTTC. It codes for CASSRLVGNYGYTF.

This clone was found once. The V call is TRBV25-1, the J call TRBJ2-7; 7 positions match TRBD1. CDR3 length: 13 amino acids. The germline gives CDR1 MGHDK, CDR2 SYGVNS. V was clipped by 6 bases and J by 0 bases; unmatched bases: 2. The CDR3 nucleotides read TGTGCCAGCAGCAGGGGGAGCTCCTACGAGCAGTACTTC. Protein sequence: CASSRGSSYEQYF.

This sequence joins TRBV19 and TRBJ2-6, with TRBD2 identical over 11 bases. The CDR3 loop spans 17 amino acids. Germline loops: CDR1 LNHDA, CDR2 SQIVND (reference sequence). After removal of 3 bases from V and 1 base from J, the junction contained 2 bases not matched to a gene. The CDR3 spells CASSISGRVSGANVLTF. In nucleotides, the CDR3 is TGTGCCAGTAGTATTAGCGGGAGGGTGTCTGGGGCCAACGTCCTGACTTTC.

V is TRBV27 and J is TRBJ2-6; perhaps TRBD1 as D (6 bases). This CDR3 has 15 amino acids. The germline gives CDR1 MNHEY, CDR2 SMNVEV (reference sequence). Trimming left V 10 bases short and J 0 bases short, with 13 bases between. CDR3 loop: CATSGAGSGANVLTF. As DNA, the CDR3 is TGTGCCACATCAGGGGCCGGCTCTGGGGCCAACGTCCTGACTTTC.